This entry lists 9 T cell receptor beta chains sequenced from one sample in a study of blood T cell repertoires in COVID-19 (dated by TCRdb to 2019 to 2021). To prepare the library, the immunoSEQ multiplex PCR assay was applied. In TCRdb, the immuneACCESS table is reduced to in-frame sequences with V and J assigned. These tables do not hold every clone; where another copy was compared, an unresolved V gene accounts for under half, and the others remain unexplained. This sample is represented by 50,000 to 70,000 clones; 80% to 95% of them were singletons. The ten largest clones capture more than 9% of the sample. Sequencing was done on a sample of peripheral blood. These receptors were collected from an elderly woman with active COVID-19.

This rearrangement joins TRBV29-1 to TRBJ2-1, with unresolved D. The length of the CDR3 is 13 residues. Trimming stripped 5 bases from V and 5 bases from J, with 13 bases between. Germline CDR1 and CDR2: SQVTM and ANQGSEA. The CDR3 sequence is CSVKAQTNNEQFF. Written as DNA, the CDR3 is TGCAGCGTTAAAGCGCAGACAAACAATGAGCAGTTCTTC.

The chain uses TRBV5-4 and TRBJ2-1; TRBD1 aligns across 8 bases. Losses at the gene ends were 6 bases for V and 3 bases for J; bases not matched to a gene: 2. CDR1 SGHNT and CDR2 YYREEE come from the germline V gene (reference sequence). The CDR3 is 13 amino acids. The CDR3 region has the DNA TGTGCCAGCACAGGGGGCCTCTACAATGAGCAGTTCTTC. Its protein is CASTGGLYNEQFF.

The chain uses TRBV2 and TRBJ1-3; 7 bases align to TRBD1. The CDR3 is 13 residues long. The germline CDR1 and CDR2 sequences are SNHLY and FYNNEI. V lost 4 bases and J lost 8; bases outside the gene matches: 5. CDR3 amino acids: CASSGHRGDTIYF. CDR3 sequence (DNA): TGTGCCAGCAGTGGCCACAGGGGAGACACCATATATTTT.

V gene TRBV5-3 combines with J gene TRBJ1-1; the match to TRBD1 covers 7 bases. TRBV5-3 is an ORF, and what it does is uncertain. This CDR3 comprises 16 residues. Trimming took 3 bases from V and 1 from J; bases not matched to a gene: 9. CDR3 nucleotide sequence: TGTGCCAGAAGCTGCGAGGGGACAGTTAAGAACACTGAAGCTTTCTTT. This codes for CARSCEGTVKNTEAFF.

V gene TRBV10-3 combines with J gene TRBJ2-1, with D maybe TRBD2 (5 bases). The germline gives CDR1 ENHRY, CDR2 SYGVKD. The CDR3 runs 14 residues. V was cut by 10 bases and J by 3 bases, with 16 bases left in between. The DNA of the CDR3 is TGTGCCACCCGAGGACCCGAGGGCTACAATGAGCAGTTCTTC. It translates to CATRGPEGYNEQFF.

A word on this clone: At one end the junction does not follow the germline gene, possibly because of a read error. The chain couples TRBV7-7 to TRBJ2-2; TRBD2 is a possible D gene (6 bases). The CDR3 has 14 amino acids. The V gene's germline CDR1 is SSHAT and CDR2 FNYEAQ (reference sequence). The CDR3 bases are TGTGCTAGCAGCTTAAGCCCCGGGGGTGAGGAGCTGTTTTTT. Protein: CASSLSPGGEELFF.

This clone was seen once. This sequence joins TRBV6-5 and TRBJ1-5; TRBD1 aligns across 10 bases. The germline V gene has CDR1 MNHEY and CDR2 SVGAGI. CDR3 length: 15 amino acids. The trim removed 8 bases at V and 1 base at J, leaving 5 bases unmatched. CDR3 region: CASGGTGESNQPQHF. DNA of the CDR3: TGTGCCAGCGGGGGGACAGGGGAAAGCAATCAGCCCCAGCATTTT.

V gene TRBV19 combines with J gene TRBJ2-1; D not certain. There are 16 residues in the CDR3. Germline values: CDR1 LNHDA, CDR2 SQIVND (reference sequence). With 1 base removed from V and 2 bases from J, the gap between germline ends came to 12 bases. CDR3 bases: TGTGCCAGTAGTATAGTAGGCGGCCGCGCCTACAATGAGCAGTTCTTC. Translating it yields CASSIVGGRAYNEQFF.

The rearrangement links TRBV19 to TRBJ1-6, with D unresolved. This CDR3 has 13 amino acids. The V end was cut by 3 bases, the J end by 6 bases, with 6 bases between. Looked up from germline, CDR1 is LNHDA and CDR2 is SQIVND (reference sequence). CDR3 sequence: CASSINSNSPLHF. The CDR3 DNA reads as TGTGCCAGTAGTATTAACAGTAATTCACCCCTCCACTTT. Drawing the rest from reference TRBV19 and TRBJ1-6, the complete variable domain is DGGITQSPKYLFRKEGQNVTLSCEQNLNHDAMYWYRQDPGQGLRLIYYSQIVNDFQKGDIAEGYSVSREKKESFPLTVTSAQKNPTAFYLCASSINSNSPLHFGNGTRLTVT.